The 15 T cell receptor beta chains presented below share a single source sample, sequenced in a study of T cells in Graves' hyperthyroidism and ophthalmopathy. Authors of the study amplified TCR beta CDR3 regions from RNA transcripts. The HTBI set primed first-round TCR CDR3 RT-PCR. TCRdb called the multiplex PCR reads again in MiXCR, with one record for every CDR3 protein. Of around 520,000 distinct CDR3 sequences listed, 14% are singletons. Sequencing was done on a sample of blood. The source is a woman aged 40 to 50 with Graves' hyperthyroidism.

In its sample, this clonotype was seen many times. The chain recombines TRBV5-1 with TRBJ2-1; D gene unclear. This CDR3 comprises 15 residues. Trimming took off 5 bases at V and 7 bases at J, with 19 bases between the two ends. Germline values: CDR1 SGHRS, CDR2 YFSETQ. This CDR3 reads CASSLGYNSENEQFF. The CDR3 DNA sequence: TGCGCCAGCAGTCTGGGGTATAATTCCGAGAATGAGCAGTTCTTC.

V is TRBV7-2 and J is TRBJ1-2, with 7 positions matching TRBD1. With 5 bases clipped from V and 4 bases from J, the junction kept 19 bases outside the gene matches. Germline V gives CDR1 SGHTA, CDR2 FQGNSA. The CDR3 runs to 18 residues. CDR3 coding DNA: TGTGCCAGCAGCCAGGCGCTGAGGAGTACAGGGGTTAGCTATGGCTACACCTTC. Translation gives CASSQALRSTGVSYGYTF.

This clonotype was observed at least ten times. V gene TRBV11-2 combines with J gene TRBJ2-1; 12 bases align to TRBD2. The germline V gene has CDR1 SGHAT and CDR2 FQNNGV. CDR3 length: 16 amino acids. V gave up 3 bases and J gave up 4 bases; unmatched junction bases: 4. This CDR3 is CASSLTSGSLYNEQFF. CDR3 in DNA: TGTGCCAGCAGCTTGACTAGCGGGAGCCTTTACAATGAGCAGTTCTTC.

V and J are TRBV7-9 and TRBJ2-5, with D perhaps TRBD1 (5 bases). Between the trimmed V and J ends, which lost 6 bases and 2 bases, there was a span of 16 bases. The CDR3 covers 15 residues. Looked up from germline, CDR1 is SEHNR and CDR2 is FQNEAQ (reference sequence). The CDR3 region has the DNA TGTGCCAGCAGACTTAGCCTTGACAGTCAAGAGACCCAGTACTTC. Residues: CASRLSLDSQETQYF.

The chain carries TRBV5-1 and TRBJ1-1; a possible D gene is TRBD1 (6 bases). From germline, CDR1 is SGHRS and CDR2 YFSETQ. The CDR3 spans 14 residues. V lost 1 base and J lost 8, with 15 bases in between. The DNA for the CDR3 is TGCGCCAGCAGCTTGAAGGGCCAGGGGAAGGAAGCTTTCTTT. As protein: CASSLKGQGKEAFF.

Of note for this clonotype: Just one base apart from a much larger clone, this may be a read error. V and J are TRBV5-1 and TRBJ2-1, with D hard to call. The ends were cut back, 4 bases at V and 12 bases at J, with 17 bases in the middle. The length of the CDR3 is 13 residues. Germline V gene lookup returns CDR1 SGHRS and CDR2 YFSETQ. Written as DNA, the CDR3 is TGCGCCAGCAGCCCATCTGACTTTTGGGGGCAGTTCTTC. Amino acids: CASSPSDFWGQFF.

The table lists this clonotype with a few counts. This rearrangement joins TRBV6-1 to TRBJ2-5; either TRBD1 or TRBD2 may fit D (5 bases each). The germline V gene encodes CDR1 MNHNS and CDR2 SASEGT. The CDR3 is 16 residues long. Trimming took 6 bases from V and 0 from J, leaving 17 bases between them. The CDR3 reads CASSQTGTQYQETQYF. CDR3 coding DNA: TGTGCCAGCAGCCAAACCGGGACCCAGTACCAAGAGACCCAGTACTTC.

This clonotype was found many times. The chain links TRBV6-1 to TRBJ2-3, with 16 bases identical to TRBD2. Germline assignment: CDR1 MNHNS and CDR2 SASEGT. The CDR3 covers 18 residues. The V segment lost 6 bases and the J segment 4 bases; nucleotides outside the gene matches: 10. The CDR3 DNA reads TGTGCCAGCAGGTCCGGGACTAGCGGGAGGGACCCCCCAGATACGCAGTATTTT. Protein product: CASRSGTSGRDPPDTQYF.

Comments on this clonotype: A single base separates this from a much larger clone, so it may be a read error. The J gene is TRBJ2-7, the V gene TRBV5-1, with a possible D match to TRBD1 (6 bases). V was pared by 2 bases and J by 3 bases, with 12 bases between. The CDR3 is 14 amino acids. From germline, CDR1 is SGHRS and CDR2 YFSETQ. For the CDR3, the DNA is TGCGCCAGCAGCTTCCGCCAGGGGCACTACGAGCAGTACTTC. This translates into CASSFRQGHYEQYF.

This clonotype was seen at least ten times. The chain links TRBV7-9 to TRBJ2-7; perhaps TRBD2 as D (6 bases). This CDR3 is 16 amino acids long. Trimming cost V 0 bases and J 1 base, with 13 bases left between them. Germline V lookup: CDR1 SEHNR, CDR2 FQNEAQ (reference sequence). CDR3 DNA: TGTGCCAGCAGCTTAGCGCTGCGGGACCAGTCCTACGAGCAGTACTTC. Amino acids: CASSLALRDQSYEQYF.

The V call is TRBV6-1, the J call TRBJ2-1; perhaps TRBD1 as D (5 bases). Between the trimmed V and J ends, which lost 0 bases and 10 bases, there was a span of 10 bases. CDR1 is MNHNS and CDR2 is SASEGT in the germline V gene. The CDR3 totals 13 residues. CDR3 residues: CASSEAQTGEQFF. CDR3 nucleotides: TGTGCCAGCAGTGAAGCCCAAACAGGAGAGCAGTTCTTC.

This clonotype occurred a few times. The chain is built from TRBV7-2 and TRBJ2-7, with D possibly matching TRBD1 (5 bases). Trimming took off 5 bases at V and 0 bases at J, with 14 bases between the two ends. The CDR3 has 15 residues. Germline CDR1 is SGHTA and CDR2 is FQGNSA. CDR3 sequence: CASSPSGASSYEQYF. In DNA, the CDR3 is TGTGCCAGCAGCCCCAGTGGGGCGAGCTCCTACGAGCAGTACTTC. The variable domain in full, with the rest retrieved from reference TRBV7-2 and TRBJ2-7, is GAGVSQSPSNKVTEKGKDVELRCDPISGHTALYWYRQSLGQGLEFLIYFQGNSAPDKSGLPSDRFSAERTGGSVSTLTIQRTQQEDSAVYLCASSPSGASSYEQYFGPGTRLTVT.

This chain links TRBV6-1 with TRBJ1-5; weak D call: TRBD1 (6 bases). This CDR3 has 15 amino acids. Trimming removed 7 bases from V and 6 bases from J, with 19 bases in between. From germline, CDR1 is MNHNS and CDR2 SASEGT. The CDR3 loop is CASMPGQGNVQPQHF. CDR3 nucleotides: TGTGCCAGCATGCCCGGGCAGGGGAACGTTCAGCCCCAGCATTTT.

This clonotype was detected many times. The V and J genes are TRBV5-1 and TRBJ2-2, with D unresolved. This CDR3 is 15 amino acids long. Looked up from germline, CDR1 is SGHRS and CDR2 is YFSETQ. V gave up 2 bases and J gave up 4 bases, with 12 bases separating them. The CDR3 here is CASSFGTPSTGELFF. DNA of the CDR3: TGCGCCAGCAGCTTCGGCACGCCAAGCACCGGGGAGCTGTTTTTT. The full variable domain, rest sourced from reference TRBV5-1 and TRBJ2-2, is KAGVTQTPRYLIKTRGQQVTLSCSPISGHRSVSWYQQTPGQGLQFLFEYFSETQRNKGNFPGRFSGRQFSNSRSEMNVSTLELGDSALYLCASSFGTPSTGELFFGEGSRLTVL.

At least ten counts were recorded for this clonotype. This chain's CDR3 is CASSLTGEDEQFF. CDR3 coding DNA: TGTGCCAGCAGCTTAACAGGGGAGGATGAGCAGTTCTTC. The V gene is TRBV7-3, the J gene TRBJ2-1; possible D gene TRBD2, 6 bases. CDR1 is SGHTA, CDR2 FQGTGA, per germline. V was shortened by 0 bases and J by 8 bases, with 8 bases between the two germline ends. The CDR3 is 13 residues long.